The 18 T cell receptor beta chains below all came from one sample that was sequenced in a study of Ad26.COV2.S vaccination and SARS-CoV-2 variants. The treatment here: some 20 received Ad26.COV2.S at low or high dose, single or two shots; a few received placebo; per-sample allocation not given. It was on day 63 after the first vaccine or placebo injection that samples were taken. Using immunoSEQ multiplex PCR, the repertoire was profiled, and TCRdb retains in-frame clones only, with some absent. The sample includes hundreds of thousands of clones, around 89% of them seen just once. Sample: peripheral blood, taken in a trial of Ad26.COV2.S vaccine versus placebo. Receptor source: a person aged 18-60 years who received the Ad26.COV2.S COVID-19 vaccine or a placebo.

The chain joins TRBV18 to TRBJ1-1; TRBD1 agrees at 8 bases. With 3 bases clipped from V and 6 bases from J, the junction kept 6 bases outside the gene matches. CDR1 is KGHSH, CDR2 LQKENI, per germline. The CDR3 length is 14 residues. In DNA, the CDR3 is TGTGCCAGCTCACCGGGGACAGGTGGGGCTGAAGCTTTCTTT. It yields the protein CASSPGTGGAEAFF. Full variable domain (missing parts from reference TRBV18 and TRBJ1-1): NAGVMQNPRHLVRRRGQEARLRCSPMKGHSHVYWYRQLPEEGLKFMVYLQKENIIDESGMPKERFSAEFPKEGPSILRIQQVVRGDSAAYFCASSPGTGGAEAFFGQGTRLTVV.

There are a few counts of this clone. The genes are TRBV6-2 or TRBV6-3 and TRBJ2-1; D is ambiguous. The V gene's germline CDR1 is MNHEY and CDR2 SVGEGT. V shed 5 bases and J shed 9 bases, with 8 bases lying between them. The CDR3 has 11 residues. The CDR3 spells CASSDWTEQFF. The CDR3 coding sequence is TGTGCCAGCAGTGACTGGACTGAGCAGTTCTTC.

This chain connects TRBV9 to TRBJ1-2, with a possible D match to TRBD1 (5 bases). The CDR3 spans 13 residues. Germline lookup yields CDR1 SGDLS and CDR2 YYNGEE. Deletions cut 2 bases from V and 7 bases from J, with 12 bases between. The CDR3 spells CASSVGRASGYTF. The CDR3, as DNA: TGTGCCAGCAGCGTTGGCAGGGCGAGTGGCTACACCTTC.

The CDR3 coding sequence is TGTGCCAGTAGCTTACAGGGCTACACCGGGGAGCTGTTTTTT. Translating gives CASSLQGYTGELFF. This chain joins TRBV19 and TRBJ2-2; possibly TRBD1 for D (6 bases). Germline-derived CDR1 and CDR2 are LNHDA and SQIVND (reference sequence). Trimming cost V 6 bases and J 3 bases, with 11 bases left between them. The CDR3 is 14 amino acids.

The V and J genes are TRBV11-2 and TRBJ2-7, with D possibly TRBD1 on 6 matching bases. CDR1 SGHAT and CDR2 FQNNGV come from the germline V gene. CDR3 length equals 15 residues. Trimming left V 4 bases short and J 1 base short, with 14 bases between. The CDR3 is CASSSWTEGSYEQYF. For the CDR3, the DNA is TGTGCCAGCAGCTCCTGGACAGAAGGTTCCTACGAGCAGTACTTC.

V is TRBV7-9 and J is TRBJ2-1; 7 bases match TRBD2. V dropped 2 bases and J dropped 15; count of bases not matched to a gene: 7. CDR3 length equals 12 residues. Germline CDR1 is SEHNR and CDR2 is FQNEAQ (reference sequence). The CDR3 DNA reads as TGTGCCAGCAGCTTAAGGCGGGAGTTTCCGTTCTTC. Its translation is CASSLRREFPFF.

The chain uses TRBV20-1 and TRBJ2-1; D is uncertain. V was clipped by 3 bases and J by 5 bases, with 2 bases between them. CDR3 size: 10 residues. Germline V gene data show CDR1 as DFQATT and CDR2 as SNEGSKA (reference sequence). CDR3 loop: CSASDNEQFF. The CDR3 bases are TGCAGTGCTAGCGACAATGAGCAGTTCTTC.

The gene calls are TRBV9 and TRBJ2-3, with TRBD1 matching 8 bases. With V trimmed by 2 bases and J by 2 bases, 7 bases remained unmatched. Germline CDR1 SGDLS, CDR2 YYNGEE. The CDR3 spans 16 residues. The CDR3 sequence: CASSVAGGRNTDTQYF. CDR3 DNA: TGTGCCAGCAGCGTGGCAGGGGGCCGAAACACAGATACGCAGTATTTT.

V is TRBV9 and J is TRBJ1-4, with D uncertain. Germline V gene lookup returns CDR1 SGDLS and CDR2 YYNGEE. The CDR3 contains 14 residues. V was cut by 4 bases and J by 8 bases, with 15 bases left in between. CDR3 coding DNA: TGTGCCAGCAGCTTAGGACGGAACGGGGAAAAACTGTTTTTT. It is translated as CASSLGRNGEKLFF.

The rearrangement joins TRBV5-1 to TRBJ2-1, with TRBD2 matching over 12 bases. CDR1 and CDR2 (germline): SGHRS, YFSETQ. The CDR3 spans 15 residues. After removal of 1 base from V and 7 bases from J, the junction contained 3 bases not matched to a gene. CDR3 DNA sequence: TGCGCCAGCAGCTTGCTAGCGGGAGGGCCGAATGAGCAGTTCTTC. Its translation: CASSLLAGGPNEQFF.

This clone was observed a single time. The chain uses TRBV28 and TRBJ2-1; 10 bases line up with TRBD1. CDR1 is MDHEN and CDR2 is SYDVKM in the germline V gene. J gave up 9 bases and V 6 bases, and 11 bases lay outside the gene matches. The CDR3 runs to 15 residues. Written as DNA, the CDR3 is TGTGCCAGCAGGCACCAGGACAGGGGGTGGAGTGAGCAGTTCTTC. Protein product: CASRHQDRGWSEQFF.

V gene TRBV6-5 combines with J gene TRBJ1-1; 8 bases are shared with TRBD1. The CDR3 contains 13 residues. J was trimmed by 10 bases and V by 8 bases; bases with no gene match: 12. The germline V gene has CDR1 MNHEY and CDR2 SVGAGI. CDR3 residues: CASSAGGSGRAFF. The CDR3 nucleotides read TGTGCCAGCTCAGCAGGGGGCTCGGGCCGAGCTTTCTTT.

The V gene is TRBV28, the J gene TRBJ2-1; 10 bases are shared with TRBD1. CDR1 and CDR2 from the germline V gene are MDHEN and SYDVKM. The CDR3 sequence is 17 residues long. Trimming at V came to 2 bases and at J to 4 bases, leaving 8 bases not matched to a gene. The CDR3 DNA reads TGTGCCAGCAGTTTACAGGCCGGGACAGGGGAATACAATGAGCAGTTCTTC. Its translation is CASSLQAGTGEYNEQFF.

This chain links TRBV10-3 with TRBJ1-1; TRBD1 matches at 10 bases. V trimming: 6 bases; J trimming: 0 bases; junction bases outside the gene matches: 10. The CDR3 extends over 17 amino acids. Germline values: CDR1 ENHRY, CDR2 SYGVKD. CDR3 sequence: CAISGSPGTGVNTEAFF. CDR3 nucleotide sequence: TGTGCCATCAGCGGTTCCCCCGGGACAGGGGTGAACACTGAAGCTTTCTTT.

This clone has a handful of counts. The chain carries TRBV11-1 and TRBJ2-7; D remains unclear. The V gene's germline CDR1 is SGHAT and CDR2 FQDESV (reference sequence). The CDR3 has 14 amino acids. V dropped 0 bases and J dropped 0 bases, with 6 bases sitting between them. The CDR3 is CASSLAGNSYEQYF. The CDR3 DNA reads TGTGCCAGCAGCTTAGCGGGCAACTCCTACGAGCAGTACTTC.

The chain recombines TRBV18 with TRBJ2-7; D not certain. Trimming left V 2 bases short and J 2 bases short, with 7 bases between. This CDR3 has 13 amino acids. The germline V gene encodes CDR1 KGHSH and CDR2 LQKENI. CDR3 region: CASSPGATYEQYF. The CDR3 DNA reads as TGTGCCAGCTCACCAGGTGCCACCTACGAGCAGTACTTC.

The rearrangement uses TRBV4-1 and TRBJ2-7; 8 bases match TRBD2. The length of the CDR3 is 17 residues. CDR1 is MGHRA, CDR2 YSYEKL, per germline. V trimming: 1 base; J trimming: 0 bases; junction bases outside the gene matches: 8. The CDR3 loop reads CASSQAATSAVSYEQYF. For the CDR3, the DNA is TGCGCCAGCAGCCAAGCTGCGACTAGCGCTGTCTCCTACGAGCAGTACTTC.

The gene calls are TRBV5-1 and TRBJ2-1, with TRBD1 matching over 10 bases. The trim removed 6 bases at V and 5 bases at J, leaving 5 bases unmatched. Germline loops: CDR1 SGHRS, CDR2 YFSETQ. The CDR3 sequence is 14 residues long. The CDR3 DNA reads as TGCGCCAGCACCTCCGGGACAGGGGACAATGAGCAGTTCTTC. Translation: CASTSGTGDNEQFF. The full variable domain, in which reference TRBV5-1 and TRBJ2-1 provide the parts outside the CDR3, is KAGVTQTPRYLIKTRGQQVTLSCSPISGHRSVSWYQQTPGQGLQFLFEYFSETQRNKGNFPGRFSGRQFSNSRSEMNVSTLELGDSALYLCASTSGTGDNEQFFGPGTRLTVL.